Below are 14 T cell receptor beta chains sequenced from a single sample in a study of Graves' ophthalmopathy and Graves' hyperthyroidism. From RNA, the CDR3 regions of TCR beta chains were amplified and sequenced. RT-PCR in the first round used HTBI primers; a second-round multiplex PCR followed. TCRdb analysed the multiplex PCR reads with MiXCR anew, one entry per CDR3 protein. The sample carries around 1.1 million distinct CDR3 sequences, 36% recorded once. What was sequenced was peripheral blood or thyroid tissue (not recorded which). These receptors all stem from an adult man with Graves' hyperthyroidism.

V is TRBV15 and J is TRBJ2-5, with D perhaps matching TRBD1 (5 bases). Trimming took off 8 bases at V and 1 base at J, with 11 bases between the two ends. The germline CDR1 and CDR2 sequences are LNHNV and YYDKDF (reference sequence). This CDR3 comprises 13 residues. In DNA, the CDR3 is TGTGCCACCGACCAGGGCACCCAAGAGACCCAGTACTTC. Protein: CATDQGTQETQYF.

The CDR3 reads CASSPLGQGATQPQHF. CDR3 in DNA: TGTGCCAGCAGCCCATTAGGACAGGGGGCCACTCAGCCCCAGCATTTT. The V and J genes are TRBV7-2 and TRBJ1-5; 11 positions match TRBD1. CDR3 length equals 16 residues. J was trimmed by 6 bases and V by 5 bases; bases with no gene match: 9. Germline lookup yields CDR1 SGHTA and CDR2 FQGNSA.

This clonotype was observed once. CDR3 sequence (DNA): TGCAGCTTGGGGGACAGCATCGGCGGTGGTGAAAAACTGTTTTTT. Translation gives CSLGDSIGGGEKLFF. The rearrangement joins TRBV29-1 to TRBJ1-4; 7 nucleotides align to TRBD1. CDR3 length equals 15 residues. CDR1 and CDR2 (germline): SQVTM, ANQGSEA. With 8 bases clipped from V and 7 bases from J, the junction kept 16 bases outside the gene matches.

The J gene is TRBJ2-3, the V gene TRBV7-2; D gene ambiguous. Germline CDR1 is SGHTA and CDR2 is FQGNSA. The CDR3 runs 14 residues. Trimming removed 0 bases at V and 2 bases at J, with 6 bases between. The CDR3 nucleotides are TGTGCCAGCAGCTTAGCTCTCTCCACAGATACGCAGTATTTT. This codes for CASSLALSTDTQYF.

This chain joins TRBV9 and TRBJ1-6; 9 bases fit TRBD1. The J segment lost 9 bases and the V segment lost 4 bases, leaving 11 bases of the junction unmatched. The CDR3 length is 16 residues. CDR1 is SGDLS and CDR2 is YYNGEE in the germline V gene. The CDR3 region is CASSHPGQGKISPLHF. The CDR3 DNA reads TGTGCCAGCAGCCACCCGGGACAGGGAAAAATTTCACCCCTCCACTTT.

This clonotype was seen many times. This chain uses TRBV19 with TRBJ2-7; 8 nucleotides agree with TRBD2. V was clipped by 5 bases and J by 6 bases; unmatched bases: 15. The CDR3 is 16 amino acids. CDR1 and CDR2 from the germline V gene are LNHDA and SQIVND (reference sequence). DNA for the CDR3: TGTGCCAGTAGTCCTGATCGGCTAGCGGGCCCTGGCGAGCAGTACTTC. Translation: CASSPDRLAGPGEQYF.

With regard to this clonotype: The junction and the germline gene differ at one end; a read error may be behind it. The rearrangement links TRBV20-1 to TRBJ2-6, with D perhaps matching TRBD2 (5 bases). The V gene's germline CDR1 is DFQATT and CDR2 SNEGSKA (reference sequence). This CDR3 spans 14 amino acids. The DNA of the CDR3 is TGCAGCGCTAGAGATCCGTACGGGACCAACGTCCTGACTTTC. It yields the protein CSARDPYGTNVLTF.

Many counts were recorded for this clonotype. V usage is TRBV7-3 and J usage is TRBJ2-7; TRBD2 matches at 9 bases. The CDR3 totals 15 residues. Trimming took 1 base from V and 5 from J; bases not matched to a gene: 6. In germline, CDR1 is SGHTA, CDR2 FQGTGA. The CDR3 sequence: CASSLSLAGNHEQYF. CDR3 bases: TGTGCCAGCAGCTTAAGTCTAGCGGGAAATCACGAGCAGTACTTC.

The CDR3 nucleotides read TGTGCCAGTAGCCCAGGGGTCAGGGGACTCGGCAATCAGCCCCAGCATTTT. The encoded protein is CASSPGVRGLGNQPQHF. The chain recombines TRBV19 with TRBJ1-5; D may be TRBD1 (6 bases). Germline V lookup: CDR1 LNHDA, CDR2 SQIVND (reference sequence). The CDR3 runs to 17 residues. Deletions cut 6 bases from V and 2 bases from J, with 20 bases between.

About this clonotype: Its ends do not fully match the called genes, so a read error is possible. The V gene is TRBV10-3, the J gene TRBJ1-2; possibly TRBD1 for D (6 bases). The CDR3 loop spans 17 amino acids. CDR1 and CDR2 from the germline V gene are ENHRY and SYGVKD. The CDR3 here is CASSKTGPTMTNYGYTF. The CDR3 bases are TGTGCCAGCAGTAAAACAGGGCCAACAATGACTAACTATGGCTACACCTTC.

The chain employs TRBV20-1 and TRBJ1-5; maybe TRBD1 (5 bases). The germline V gene has CDR1 DFQATT and CDR2 SNEGSKA (reference sequence). Trimming pared 6 bases from V and 8 bases from J, leaving 14 bases between. The CDR3 contains 12 residues. CDR3 sequence: CSAGGRGKPQHF. DNA for the CDR3: TGCAGTGCGGGGGGACGGGGCAAGCCCCAGCATTTT.

At least ten counts were recorded for this clonotype. This chain links TRBV7-2 with TRBJ2-7; D is possibly TRBD1 or TRBD2 (6 bases each). Germline CDR1 and CDR2: SGHTA and FQGNSA. V shed 1 base and J shed 3 bases, with 10 bases lying between them. CDR3 length equals 14 residues. In DNA, the CDR3 is TGTGCCAGCAGCTTAGGGGGGGCGGACTACGAGCAGTACTTC. Its protein product is CASSLGGADYEQYF. Together with reference TRBV7-2 and TRBJ2-7, the CDR3 gives the full variable domain: GAGVSQSPSNKVTEKGKDVELRCDPISGHTALYWYRQSLGQGLEFLIYFQGNSAPDKSGLPSDRFSAERTGGSVSTLTIQRTQQEDSAVYLCASSLGGADYEQYFGPGTRLTVT.

This clonotype was seen repeatedly, ten times or more. This chain joins TRBV5-1 and TRBJ1-4, with a weak D call TRBD1 (6 bases). The CDR3 runs 14 residues. V lost 4 bases, J lost 4 bases, and 11 bases lay in between. The germline CDR1 and CDR2 sequences are SGHRS and YFSETQ. CDR3 sequence: CASSTGRGNEKLFF. The CDR3 DNA sequence: TGCGCCAGCAGCACGGGCAGGGGTAATGAAAAACTGTTTTTT.

V and J are TRBV20-1 and TRBJ2-5; 13 nucleotides line up with TRBD2. With 4 bases clipped from V and 0 bases from J, the junction kept 8 bases outside the gene matches. Germline V gene lookup returns CDR1 DFQATT and CDR2 SNEGSKA (reference sequence). The length of the CDR3 is 17 residues. CDR3 sequence (DNA): TGCAGTGCTACACCGTGGGGACTAGCGGGGTACCAAGAGACCCAGTACTTC. It yields the protein CSATPWGLAGYQETQYF.